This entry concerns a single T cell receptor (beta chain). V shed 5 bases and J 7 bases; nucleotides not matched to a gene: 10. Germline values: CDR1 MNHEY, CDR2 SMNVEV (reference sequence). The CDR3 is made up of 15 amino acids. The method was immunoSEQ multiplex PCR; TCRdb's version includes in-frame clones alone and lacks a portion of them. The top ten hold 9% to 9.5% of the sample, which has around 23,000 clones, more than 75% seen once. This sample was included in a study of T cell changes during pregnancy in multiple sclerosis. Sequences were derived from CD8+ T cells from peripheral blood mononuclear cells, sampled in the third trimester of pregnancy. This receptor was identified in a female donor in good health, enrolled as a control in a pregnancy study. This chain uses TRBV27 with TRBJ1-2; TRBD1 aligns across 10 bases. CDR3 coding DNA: TGTGCCAGCAGTCGCGGACAGGGGGGGTTTGGTGGCTACACCTTC. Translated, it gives CASSRGQGGFGGYTF.